This is a list of T cell receptor beta chains from one sample in a study of cytotoxic CD8 clonotypes in ibrutinib-treated CLL. TCRdb's table, derived via immunoSEQ multiplex PCR, lists solely in-frame clones and lacks some. The profile shows approximately 300,000 clones, roughly 79% of them singletons. Sequencing used PBMCs, obtained before ibrutinib treatment. The receptors originated from a human donor with chronic lymphocytic leukemia. Each CDR3 is given with its conserved first and last residue. D genes are given only for firm matches. The size entry is marked missing in some rows and otherwise reads once, few, many or a size class.

TRBV19	.	.	TRBJ1-5	CASSSGQAYQPQHF	TGTGCCAGTAGTTCCGGACAAGCTTATCAGCCCCAGCATTTT
TRBV19	.	few	TRBJ2-5	CASSNTRRETQYF	TGTGCCAGTAGTAACACTAGGAGAGAGACCCAGTACTTC
TRBV30	TRBD1	.	TRBJ1-2	CAGTGGEKGYTF	TGTGCCGGTACAGGGGGCGAAAAAGGCTACACCTTC
TRBV28	TRBD1	.	TRBJ1-2	CASSFPGQGVFGYTF	TGTGCCAGCAGTTTCCCGGGACAGGGGGTTTTTGGCTACACCTTC
TRBV5-1	.	.	TRBJ2-7	CASSPDVAGSMEQYF	TGCGCCAGCAGCCCCGATGTGGCAGGTAGTATGGAGCAGTACTTC
TRBV7-6	TRBD2	.	TRBJ2-5	CASSPGLAGETQYF	TGTGCCAGCAGCCCGGGACTAGCGGGAGAGACCCAGTACTTC
TRBV7-2	TRBD2	once	TRBJ2-5	CARGLAGWETQYF	TGTGCCAGGGGACTAGCGGGGTGGGAGACCCAGTACTTC
TRBV6-5	.	.	TRBJ1-4	CASSYQTPGEKLFF	TGTGCCAGCAGTTATCAGACACCGGGGGAAAAACTGTTTTTT
TRBV13	.	.	TRBJ2-3	CASSLGSSTDTQYF	TGTGCCAGCAGCTTAGGCAGTAGCACAGATACGCAGTATTTT
TRBV6-5	.	.	TRBJ2-1	CASSYPYNEQFF	TGTGCCAGCAGTTACCCGTACAATGAGCAGTTCTTC
TRBV6-5	.	.	TRBJ1-5	CASSRQSNQPQHF	TGTGCCAGCAGCCGACAGAGCAATCAGCCCCAGCATTTT
TRBV27	.	once	TRBJ1-4	CASSLSGASLYEKLFF	TGTGCCAGCAGTTTGTCGGGGGCGTCTTTGTATGAAAAACTGTTTTTT
TRBV7-9	.	once	TRBJ2-7	CASSFGGPGVEQYF	TGTGCCAGCAGCTTTGGGGGCCCGGGCGTCGAGCAGTACTTC
TRBV5-8	TRBD1	.	TRBJ2-2	CASSLEGQYTGELFF	TGTGCCAGCAGCTTGGAGGGACAGTACACCGGGGAGCTGTTTTTT
TRBV25-1	.	.	TRBJ2-1	CASSEHGQLTSYNEQFF	TGTGCCAGCAGTGAACACGGACAGTTGACGTCCTACAATGAGCAGTTCTTC
TRBV2	TRBD2	.	TRBJ2-3	CASSDPILTSGRADTQYF	TGTGCCAGCAGTGACCCCATCCTGACTAGCGGGAGGGCAGATACGCAGTATTTT
TRBV18	TRBD2	few	TRBJ2-1	CASSLTLAGHYNEQFF	TGTGCCAGCTCACTGACACTAGCGGGACATTACAATGAGCAGTTCTTC
TRBV28	TRBD1	.	TRBJ2-1	CASARDRGSSGEQFF	TGTGCCAGCGCCAGGGACAGGGGCTCTTCGGGTGAGCAGTTCTTC
TRBV4-3	TRBD2	.	TRBJ2-3	CASSQRPILAGGSDTQYF	TGCGCCAGCAGCCAAAGACCAATACTAGCGGGAGGCTCCGATACGCAGTATTTT
TRBV5-1	.	.	TRBJ2-5	CASSDLLEETQYF	TGCGCCAGCAGCGACCTACTAGAAGAGACCCAGTACTTC
TRBV28	.	.	TRBJ2-7	CASSFFGDQTGGLAGVSYEQYF	TGTGCCAGCAGTTTTTTCGGGGATCAGACAGGGGGCTTAGCGGGAGTCTCCTACGAGCAGTACTTC
TRBV4-2	TRBD1	once	TRBJ1-2	CASSQGDQGDYTF	TGTGCCAGCAGCCAAGGAGACCAGGGGGACTACACCTTC
TRBV19	TRBD2	.	TRBJ2-1	CASQIAGGLYEQFF	TGTGCCAGTCAAATAGCGGGAGGGTTGTATGAGCAGTTCTTC
TRBV5-4	TRBD2	.	TRBJ2-7	CASSAGLAGAGTYEQYF	TGTGCCAGCAGCGCGGGACTAGCGGGAGCAGGAACCTACGAGCAGTACTTC
TRBV27	.	.	TRBJ1-1	CASSSLTGGDTEAFF	TGTGCCAGCAGTTCGCTGACAGGAGGGGACACTGAAGCTTTCTTT
TRBV27	.	once	TRBJ1-2	CASSLDKTYGYTF	TGTGCCAGCAGTTTAGATAAAACCTATGGCTACACCTTC
TRBV7-2	TRBD2	.	TRBJ2-1	CASRIAGVYSYNEQFF	TGTGCCAGCAGAATAGCGGGAGTGTACTCCTACAATGAGCAGTTCTTC
TRBV28	.	.	TRBJ2-7	CASSLASILSYEQYF	TGTGCCAGCAGTCTAGCCTCCATCCTCTCCTACGAGCAGTACTTC
TRBV5-1	.	.	TRBJ2-3	CASSPLDSSTDTQYF	TGCGCCAGCAGCCCACTAGACAGTAGCACAGATACGCAGTATTTT
TRBV20-1	.	.	TRBJ2-7	CSAPASYEQYF	TGCAGTGCCCCGGCGTCCTACGAGCAGTACTTC
TRBV7-9	.	.	TRBJ2-6	CASSLVYSSGANVLTF	TGTGCCAGCAGCTTAGTTTACAGCTCTGGGGCCAACGTCCTGACTTTC
TRBV4-3	.	once	TRBJ2-1	CASSQEARGDNEQFF	TGCGCCAGCAGCCAAGAAGCCAGAGGGGACAATGAGCAGTTCTTC
TRBV6-4	.	.	TRBJ1-1	CASSVQGYTEAFF	TGTGCCAGCAGTGTCCAGGGGTACACTGAAGCTTTCTTT
TRBV7-9	.	.	TRBJ1-1	CASSLDRGRDEAFF	TGTGCCAGCAGCTTAGACCGGGGGCGAGATGAAGCTTTCTTT
TRBV5-4	.	.	TRBJ1-1	CASSLAVQGGESEAFF	TGTGCCAGCAGCTTGGCGGTACAGGGAGGTGAATCTGAAGCTTTCTTT
TRBV7-9	.	.	TRBJ2-2	CASSFQARVEGELFF	TGTGCCAGCAGCTTCCAGGCCAGGGTGGAAGGGGAGCTGTTTTTT
TRBV27	TRBD2	.	TRBJ2-7	CASSPTRTSGASYEQYF	TGTGCCAGCAGTCCGACCCGGACTAGCGGGGCTTCCTACGAGCAGTACTTC
TRBV2	.	.	TRBJ1-1	CASRKGGLNTEAFF	TGTGCCAGCAGGAAGGGGGGCCTGAACACTGAAGCTTTCTTT
TRBV10-3	TRBD2	.	TRBJ2-3	CAISALAGGGNSDTQYF	TGTGCCATCAGTGCCCTAGCGGGCGGTGGGAACTCAGATACGCAGTATTTT
TRBV7-8	TRBD1	few	TRBJ1-2	CASSTRQGYGYTF	TGTGCCAGCAGCACCCGACAGGGCTATGGCTACACCTTC
TRBV27	.	.	TRBJ2-7	CASKISHGGVYEQYF	TGTGCCAGCAAGATTTCGCACGGCGGAGTCTACGAGCAGTACTTC
TRBV10-2	.	.	TRBJ2-3	CASRLDSSTDTQYF	TGCGCCAGCAGGTTAGACAGTAGCACAGATACGCAGTATTTT
TRBV2	TRBD2	.	TRBJ2-7	CASSEGTSGSYEQYF	TGTGCCAGCAGTGAGGGGACTAGCGGGAGTTACGAGCAGTACTTC
TRBV7-9	.	.	TRBJ2-7	CASSLQATYEQYF	TGTGCCAGCAGCTTACAGGCAACCTACGAGCAGTACTTC
TRBV7-9	.	few	TRBJ2-2	CASSLTTNTGELFF	TGTGCCAGCAGCTTAACCACCAACACCGGGGAGCTGTTTTTT
TRBV13	.	.	TRBJ1-5	CASSTSGRHQPQHF	TGTGCCAGCAGCACTAGTGGTCGCCATCAGCCCCAGCATTTT
TRBV30	.	.	TRBJ2-5	CAWSSTRGFEETQYF	TGTGCCTGGAGTTCGACGCGAGGGTTTGAGGAGACCCAGTACTTC
TRBV5-4	TRBD2	.	TRBJ2-1	CASSFIQREPHNEQFF	TGTGCCAGCAGCTTTATACAGCGGGAGCCACACAATGAGCAGTTCTTC
TRBV14	.	once	TRBJ2-7	CASSQSGRGRPYEQYF	TGTGCCAGCAGCCAATCTGGGAGGGGGCGACCCTACGAGCAGTACTTC
TRBV11-2	TRBD1	few	TRBJ1-1	CASSLDRGRDREAFF	TGTGCCAGCAGCTTAGACCGTGGGAGGGACAGAGAAGCTTTCTTT
TRBV5-6	.	few	TRBJ1-1	CASSLARGQGTEAFF	TGTGCCAGCAGCTTGGCGCGGGGTCAAGGGACTGAAGCTTTCTTT
TRBV6-4	TRBD2	.	TRBJ2-3	CASRRLAGGPTDTQYF	TGTGCCAGCAGGAGACTAGCGGGAGGGCCGACAGATACGCAGTATTTT